At least ten counts were recorded for the clone carrying this T cell receptor beta chain. Per the germline V gene, CDR1 is SGHTA and CDR2 is FQGNSA. V shed 0 bases and J shed 5 bases, with 11 bases lying between them. The length of the CDR3 is 14 residues. This entry belongs to a study of T-cell reconstitution after alpha-beta-depleted transplantation in children. Unique molecular identifiers were incorporated when the TCRbeta library was constructed. TCRdb redid the calling of the PCR reads with MiXCR, one entry per CDR3 protein. This table has around 600,000 distinct CDR3 sequences, 16% appearing once.

The chain joins TRBV7-2 to TRBJ2-7; D is unclear. The TCR sequence derives from a human donor who donated a stem cell graft to a child with acute myeloid leukemia. Sequencing used PBMCs from the stem cell graft donor, obtained from the stem cell graft. The CDR3 bases are TGTGCCAGCAGCTTAGCCGCCCTTGGTGACGAGCAGTACTTC. Translation: CASSLAALGDEQYF. The full variable domain, its missing parts supplied by reference TRBV7-2 and TRBJ2-7, is GAGVSQSPSNKVTEKGKDVELRCDPISGHTALYWYRQSLGQGLEFLIYFQGNSAPDKSGLPSDRFSAERTGGSVSTLTIQRTQQEDSAVYLCASSLAALGDEQYFGPGTRLTVT.